The 22 T cell receptor beta chains below come from one sample, sequenced in a study of blood T cell repertoires in COVID-19. Data came from immunoSEQ multiplex PCR; TCRdb stores just in-frame clones and leaves some out. Altogether a few hundred thousand clones are present, about four fifths being singletons, with the ten largest covering more than 9%. Sequences were obtained from peripheral blood. These receptors all come from a woman older than 75 with acute or convalescent COVID-19.

About this clone itself: The same CDR3 arises from other DNA sequences in this sample as well. This chain connects TRBV10-2 to TRBJ2-1, with 9 bases fitting TRBD2. Germline V lookup: CDR1 WSHSY, CDR2 SAAADI. Unmatched junction bases numbered 2, after V lost 4 bases and J lost 1 base. The CDR3 contains 15 residues. CDR3 residues: CASSGAGGSYNEQFF. The CDR3 nucleotides are TGCGCCAGCAGTGGGGCGGGGGGGTCCTACAATGAGCAGTTCTTC.

This clone was seen just once. The chain combines TRBV20-1 with TRBJ1-3; no definite D call. The CDR3 consists of 16 residues. Germline V gene lookup returns CDR1 DFQATT and CDR2 SNEGSKA (reference sequence). Deletions cut 3 bases from V and 0 bases from J, with 15 bases between. This CDR3 is CSASKDTRFSGNTIYF. The DNA for the CDR3 is TGCAGTGCTAGTAAAGACACCCGATTCTCTGGAAACACCATATATTTT.

In its sample, this clone was seen a few times. V usage is TRBV7-6 and J usage is TRBJ1-4; maybe TRBD1 (5 bases). The germline CDR1 and CDR2 sequences are SGHVS and FNYEAQ. CDR3 length: 14 amino acids. The germline V and J ends were trimmed by 5 bases and 3 bases, with 10 bases remaining between them. The CDR3 nucleotides read TGTGCCAGCAGCCGAGACAGCTCTAATGAAAAACTGTTTTTT. Its translation: CASSRDSSNEKLFF.

V and J are TRBV7-2 and TRBJ2-2; TRBD2 might be the D (6 bases). Trimming cost V 1 base and J 0 bases, with 12 bases left between them. Germline loops: CDR1 SGHTA, CDR2 FQGNSA. This CDR3 is built from 17 residues. Here the CDR3 reads CASSLVVLAPNTGELFF. In DNA form, the CDR3 reads TGTGCCAGCAGCTTAGTAGTACTAGCCCCGAACACCGGGGAGCTGTTTTTT.

This sequence joins TRBV2 and TRBJ2-5; 7 bases match TRBD2. V trimming: 4 bases; J trimming: 2 bases; junction bases outside the gene matches: 4. The germline V gene has CDR1 SNHLY and CDR2 FYNNEI. The CDR3 has 14 residues. CDR3 residues: CASSVASGQETQYF. The CDR3 DNA sequence: TGTGCCAGCAGTGTCGCTAGCGGACAAGAGACCCAGTACTTC.

The chain is built from TRBV28 and TRBJ2-1; TRBD2 matches at 8 bases. The CDR3 is made up of 16 amino acids. Germline CDR1 is MDHEN and CDR2 is SYDVKM. Trimming at V came to 6 bases and at J to 0 bases, leaving 7 bases not matched to a gene. CDR3 coding DNA: TGTGCCAGCAGCGCGGCGGGAGGAAGCTCCTACAATGAGCAGTTCTTC. Amino acid sequence: CASSAAGGSSYNEQFF.

CDR3 nucleotide sequence: TGTGCCAGCTCACCACGTACTAACACTGAAGCTTTCTTT. Encoded protein: CASSPRTNTEAFF. This chain joins TRBV18 and TRBJ1-1; no firm D call. The CDR3 has 13 residues. Germline CDR1 is KGHSH and CDR2 is LQKENI. Trimming removed 1 base at V and 2 bases at J, with 5 bases between.

This clone was seen only once. The rearrangement uses TRBV30 and TRBJ2-5; D unclear. The CDR3 has 12 residues. Germline loops: CDR1 GTSNPN, CDR2 SVGIG (reference sequence). V was trimmed by 1 base and J by 4 bases, leaving 7 bases between them. This chain's CDR3 is CAWSAKRETQYF. The CDR3 bases are TGTGCCTGGAGTGCGAAGAGAGAGACCCAGTACTTC.

The chain combines TRBV6-5 with TRBJ2-2; D may be TRBD1 (6 bases). Germline-derived CDR1 and CDR2 are MNHEY and SVGAGI. V was clipped by 4 bases and J by 6 bases, with 12 bases between them. The CDR3 is made up of 14 amino acids. DNA for the CDR3: TGTGCCAGCAGTTCCACAGGGTCCGCCGGGGAGCTGTTTTTT. This sequence encodes CASSSTGSAGELFF.

As concerns this clone: Mismatch with germline at one junction end may stem from a read error. The chain has TRBV7-7 and TRBJ2-5; 10 nucleotides agree with TRBD2. The germline V gene has CDR1 SSHAT and CDR2 FNYEAQ (reference sequence). CDR3 length: 15 amino acids. The CDR3, as DNA: TGTGCTAGCAGGTCGGGACTAGCGCCTCAAGAGACCCAGTACTTC. Protein: CASRSGLAPQETQYF. The full variable domain, its missing parts supplied by reference TRBV7-7 and TRBJ2-5, is GAGVSQSPRYKVTKRGQDVTLRCDPISSHATLYWYQQALGQGPEFLTYFNYEAQPDKSGLPSDRFSAERPEGSISTLTIQRTEQRDSAMYRCASRSGLAPQETQYFGPGTRLLVL.

In its sample, this clone was seen once. The chain joins TRBV7-9 to TRBJ1-2, with D possibly TRBD1 on 5 matching bases. This CDR3 is built from 16 residues. Trimming removed 4 bases at V and 1 base at J, with 16 bases between. CDR1 SEHNR and CDR2 FQNEAQ come from the germline V gene (reference sequence). The CDR3 loop is CASSSLGADRNYGYTF. CDR3 nucleotide sequence: TGTGCCAGCAGCTCCCTAGGGGCAGACCGTAACTATGGCTACACCTTC.

The sample holds a few counts of this clone. The V gene is TRBV11-1, the J gene TRBJ1-2; weak D call: TRBD1 (6 bases). From germline, CDR1 is SGHAT and CDR2 FQDESV (reference sequence). There are 15 residues in the CDR3. V dropped 6 bases and J dropped 2 bases, with 16 bases sitting between them. The CDR3 DNA follows: TGTGCCAGCAGTCGATCGGGGACACCGAACTATGGCTACACCTTC. Residues: CASSRSGTPNYGYTF. The variable domain in full, with the rest retrieved from reference TRBV11-1 and TRBJ1-2, is EAEVAQSPRYKITEKSQAVAFWCDPISGHATLYWYRQILGQGPELLVQFQDESVVDDSQLPKDRFSAERLKGVDSTLKIQPAELGDSAMYLCASSRSGTPNYGYTFGSGTRLTVV.

The rearrangement links TRBV7-2 to TRBJ1-3; D is possibly TRBD1 (6 bases). CDR1 SGHTA and CDR2 FQGNSA come from the germline V gene. V was pared by 3 bases and J by 0 bases, with 12 bases between. This CDR3 is built from 16 residues. The CDR3 protein is CASSFTPGVSGNTIYF. CDR3 in DNA: TGTGCCAGCAGCTTCACACCAGGGGTCTCTGGAAACACCATATATTTT. The complete variable domain, with remaining parts taken from reference TRBV7-2 and TRBJ1-3, reads GAGVSQSPSNKVTEKGKDVELRCDPISGHTALYWYRQSLGQGLEFLIYFQGNSAPDKSGLPSDRFSAERTGGSVSTLTIQRTQQEDSAVYLCASSFTPGVSGNTIYFGEGSWLTVV.

The chain is built from TRBV5-4 and TRBJ2-1, with D perhaps TRBD1 (5 bases). Germline V gene sequence: CDR1 SGHNT, CDR2 YYREEE (reference sequence). The CDR3 is 15 amino acids. The germline V and J ends were trimmed by 1 base and 6 bases, with 14 bases remaining between them. CDR3 coding DNA: TGTGCCAGCAGCTTGAGGGGTATGGTACTCAATGAGCAGTTCTTC. Translated, it gives CASSLRGMVLNEQFF.

The CDR3 region has the DNA TGTGCCAGCAGCCGGGACAGCTCCTCTGGAAACACCATATATTTT. This encodes CASSRDSSSGNTIYF. The rearrangement joins TRBV7-2 to TRBJ1-3; TRBD1 matches 7 bases. The CDR3 extends over 15 amino acids. Germline assignment: CDR1 SGHTA and CDR2 FQGNSA. V gave up 5 bases and J gave up 0 bases; unmatched junction bases: 4.

The chain employs TRBV7-2 and TRBJ2-2, with TRBD1 matching 7 bases. CDR3 size: 15 residues. V trimming: 6 bases; J trimming: 4 bases; junction bases outside the gene matches: 8. Germline assignment: CDR1 SGHTA and CDR2 FQGNSA. The CDR3 DNA reads TGTGCCAGCAGGTTGACAGGGCCGACCACCGGGGAGCTGTTTTTT. It specifies CASRLTGPTTGELFF.

The chain links TRBV3-1 (or the pseudogene TRBV3-2) to TRBJ2-2, with 8 nucleotides matching TRBD1. Germline lookup yields CDR1 LGHDT and CDR2 YNNKEL (reference sequence). The CDR3 contains 17 residues. The V and J ends lost 1 base and 4 bases, in that order; junction bases with no gene match: 8. The CDR3 region has the DNA TGTGCCAGCAGCCAAGGTTTTGGGACAGGTTTCACCGGGGAGCTGTTTTTT. Encoded protein: CASSQGFGTGFTGELFF.

The chain carries TRBV11-3 and TRBJ1-3; no clear D. This CDR3 is built from 13 residues. Germline CDR1 reads SGHNT; CDR2 reads YENEEA. Trimming left V 4 bases short and J 2 bases short, with 6 bases between. The CDR3 DNA reads as TGTGCCAGCAGCTCCCTCCCTGGAAACACCATATATTTT. Translating it yields CASSSLPGNTIYF.

The genes are TRBV7-2 and TRBJ1-2, with 7 bases aligning to TRBD1. Germline V gene lookup returns CDR1 SGHTA and CDR2 FQGNSA. V gave up 5 bases and J gave up 5 bases; unmatched junction bases: 5. This CDR3 is 13 amino acids long. The CDR3 here is CASSPTRGYGYTF. The CDR3 DNA reads as TGTGCCAGCAGCCCAACCAGGGGGTATGGCTACACCTTC.

The CDR3 sequence: CASGLFSEAGEKLFF. CDR3 nucleotide sequence: TGTGCTAGTGGTTTGTTTTCAGAGGCGGGTGAAAAACTGTTTTTT. The rearrangement uses TRBV12-5 and TRBJ1-4; no reliable D call. Trimming cost V 2 bases and J 7 bases, with 14 bases left between them. This CDR3 comprises 15 residues. The V gene's germline CDR1 is LGHNT and CDR2 FRNRAP.

The chain employs TRBV7-9 and TRBJ1-2; D is undetermined. Per germline, CDR1 SEHNR and CDR2 FQNEAQ (reference sequence). This CDR3 is 14 amino acids long. V was trimmed by 0 bases and J by 6 bases, leaving 11 bases between them. Here the CDR3 reads CASSLAGGIDGYTF. DNA of the CDR3: TGTGCCAGCAGCTTAGCCGGAGGCATCGATGGCTACACCTTC.

This clone was observed a handful of times. The chain joins TRBV19 to TRBJ1-4; 9 nucleotides match TRBD1. Germline V gene data show CDR1 as LNHDA and CDR2 as SQIVND (reference sequence). The CDR3 totals 15 residues. J lost 7 bases, V lost 5 bases, and 8 bases had no gene match. CDR3 protein: CASSGGTGSGEKLFF. DNA for the CDR3: TGTGCCAGTAGTGGCGGGACAGGGTCGGGTGAAAAACTGTTTTTT.